One and the same sample provided the 12 T cell receptor beta chains below, sequenced in a study of blood T cell repertoires in COVID-19. This table comes from immunoSEQ multiplex PCR, and its TCRdb copy is limited to in-frame clones, with some not included. The sample lists 200,000 to 250,000 clones; 88% were seen once. The specimen was PBMCs or T cells enriched from blood (not recorded which). The origin of the receptors is a young woman who had been exposed to COVID-19.

This chain links TRBV24-1 with TRBJ2-3; 11 bases map to TRBD1. CDR1 and CDR2 from the germline V gene are KGHDR and SFDVKD. CDR3 length: 18 residues. V lost 4 bases and J lost 1; bases outside the gene matches: 9. CDR3 protein: CATSDWDRGASGTDTQYF. Here the CDR3 DNA reads TGTGCCACCAGTGACTGGGACAGGGGGGCTAGCGGCACAGATACGCAGTATTTT.

The rearrangement joins TRBV5-6 to TRBJ2-1; TRBD2 aligns across 10 bases. Per germline, CDR1 SGHDT and CDR2 YYEEEE. Trimming took 0 bases from V and 8 from J; bases not matched to a gene: 14. The CDR3 has 18 amino acids. In nucleotides, the CDR3 is TGTGCCAGCAGCTTGGGATTACAGGCTAGCGGGAGTCGAGATGAGCAGTTCTTC. Its translation is CASSLGLQASGSRDEQFF.

The count of this clone is one. The genes are TRBV3-1 (or the pseudogene TRBV3-2) and TRBJ2-2; 12 nucleotides agree with TRBD2. The V gene's germline CDR1 is LGHDT and CDR2 YNNKEL (reference sequence). The CDR3 extends over 19 amino acids. The V gene end was trimmed by 0 bases and the J gene end by 5 bases; junction bases not matched to a gene: 10. In nucleotides, the CDR3 is TGTGCCAGCAGCCAAGACGGGGTACTAGCGGGAGGAAGGACCGGGGAGCTGTTTTTT. This gives the protein CASSQDGVLAGGRTGELFF.

This clone was observed a single time. The chain is built from TRBV30 and TRBJ2-7, with 8 positions matching TRBD1. CDR1 is GTSNPN and CDR2 is SVGIG in the germline V gene (reference sequence). This CDR3 has 15 amino acids. With V trimmed by 2 bases and J by 9 bases, 15 bases remained unmatched. The CDR3 DNA reads TGTGCCTGGAGTTTTACAGGGGGATTAAATTCGGGGCAGTACTTC. Its translation is CAWSFTGGLNSGQYF. Using reference TRBV30 and TRBJ2-7 for the parts outside the CDR3, the full variable domain is SQTIHQWPATLVQPVGSPLSLECTVEGTSNPNLYWYRQAAGRGLQLLFYSVGIGQISSEVPQNLSASRPQDRQFILSSKKLLLSDSGFYLCAWSFTGGLNSGQYFGPGTRLTVT.

J is TRBJ2-3 and V is TRBV24-1; D is uncertain. Germline-derived CDR1 and CDR2 are KGHDR and SFDVKD. The CDR3 spans 16 residues. V lost 3 bases and J lost 4, with 16 bases in between. The CDR3 DNA sequence: TGTGCCACCAGTGATCCAAACACCACAGCAGCAGATACGCAGTATTTT. It specifies CATSDPNTTAADTQYF.

With respect to this clone: At the DNA level, this CDR3 is encoded by other sequences in the same sample as well. The V call is TRBV7-9, the J call TRBJ1-3, with D perhaps TRBD1 (5 bases). Germline-derived CDR1 and CDR2 are SEHNR and FQNEAQ (reference sequence). The CDR3 consists of 14 residues. V dropped 2 bases and J dropped 0 bases, with 5 bases sitting between them. The CDR3 DNA reads as TGTGCCAGCAGCTTAAGGGGCTCTGGAAACACCATATATTTT. Translating gives CASSLRGSGNTIYF.

This sequence joins TRBV9 and TRBJ2-3; TRBD1 agrees at 10 bases. The CDR3 totals 14 residues. Germline V lookup: CDR1 SGDLS, CDR2 YYNGEE. The V gene end was trimmed by 4 bases and the J gene end by 6 bases; junction bases not matched to a gene: 5. The CDR3 sequence is CASSRDRGFDTQYF. CDR3 nucleotide sequence: TGTGCCAGCAGCCGGGACAGGGGATTCGATACGCAGTATTTT.

The chain links TRBV3-1 (or the pseudogene TRBV3-2) to TRBJ1-2, with TRBD1 matching 7 bases. From germline, CDR1 is LGHDT and CDR2 YNNKEL (reference sequence). Trimming took 6 bases from V and 4 from J; bases not matched to a gene: 5. The CDR3 is 13 residues long. For the CDR3, the DNA is TGTGCCAGCAGATCGCAGGGGGGCTATGGCTACACCTTC. It is translated as CASRSQGGYGYTF.

This chain joins TRBV6-5 and TRBJ2-3; TRBD2 is a possible D gene (7 bases). CDR3 length: 14 amino acids. The V gene's germline CDR1 is MNHEY and CDR2 SVGAGI. V dropped 7 bases and J dropped 1 base, with 12 bases sitting between them. The CDR3 sequence: CASMRGGGTDTQYF. The CDR3 nucleotides are TGTGCCAGCATGAGAGGGGGGGGCACAGATACGCAGTATTTT.

This chain links TRBV28 with TRBJ1-5, with D perhaps matching TRBD1 (5 bases). The germline CDR1 and CDR2 sequences are MDHEN and SYDVKM. The CDR3 extends over 16 amino acids. Trimming took 8 bases from V and 0 from J, leaving 17 bases between them. The CDR3 loop is CASASPATVSNQPQHF. The CDR3 bases are TGTGCCAGCGCCTCCCCCGCGACAGTTAGCAATCAGCCCCAGCATTTT.

The rearrangement uses TRBV28 and TRBJ2-2; 7 positions agree with TRBD2. CDR3 length equals 15 residues. The germline gives CDR1 MDHEN, CDR2 SYDVKM. The trim removed 2 bases at V and 7 bases at J, leaving 7 bases unmatched. This CDR3 reads CASSLPAGEGGELFF. Here the CDR3 DNA reads TGTGCCAGCAGTTTACCTGCGGGAGAGGGCGGGGAGCTGTTTTTT. Full variable domain (missing parts from reference TRBV28 and TRBJ2-2): DVKVTQSSRYLVKRTGEKVFLECVQDMDHENMFWYRQDPGLGLRLIYFSYDVKMKEKGDIPEGYSVSREKKERFSLILESASTNQTSMYLCASSLPAGEGGELFFGEGSRLTVL.

The CDR3 protein is CASSLLNAGAYNEQFF. The CDR3 DNA is TGTGCCAGCAGCTTGTTGAACGCGGGAGCTTACAATGAGCAGTTCTTC. The rearrangement links TRBV11-2 to TRBJ2-1; 7 bases map to TRBD2. The CDR3 consists of 16 residues. CDR1 is SGHAT and CDR2 is FQNNGV in the germline V gene. Trimming cost V 3 bases and J 4 bases; bases outside gene matches: 9.